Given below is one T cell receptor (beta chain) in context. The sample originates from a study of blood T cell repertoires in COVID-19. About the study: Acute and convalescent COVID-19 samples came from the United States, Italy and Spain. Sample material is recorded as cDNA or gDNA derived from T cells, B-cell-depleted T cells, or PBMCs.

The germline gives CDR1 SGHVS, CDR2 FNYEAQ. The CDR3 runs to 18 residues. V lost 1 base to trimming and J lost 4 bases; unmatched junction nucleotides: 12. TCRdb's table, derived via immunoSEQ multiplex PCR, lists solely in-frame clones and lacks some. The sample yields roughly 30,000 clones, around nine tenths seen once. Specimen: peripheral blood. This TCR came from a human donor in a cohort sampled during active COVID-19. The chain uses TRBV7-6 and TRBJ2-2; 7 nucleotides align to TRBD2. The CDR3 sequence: CASSLEVRAGASTGELFF. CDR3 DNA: TGTGCCAGCAGCTTAGAAGTTAGGGCGGGAGCGAGCACCGGGGAGCTGTTTTTT.